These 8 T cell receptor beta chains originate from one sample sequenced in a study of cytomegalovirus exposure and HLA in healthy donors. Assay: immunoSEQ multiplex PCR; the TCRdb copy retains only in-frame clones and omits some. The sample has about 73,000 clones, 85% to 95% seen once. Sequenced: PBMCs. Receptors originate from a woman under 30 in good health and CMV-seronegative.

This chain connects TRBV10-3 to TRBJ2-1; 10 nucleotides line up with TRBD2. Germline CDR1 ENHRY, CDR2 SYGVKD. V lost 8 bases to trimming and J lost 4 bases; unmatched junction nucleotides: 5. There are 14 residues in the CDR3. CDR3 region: CAIGGTSVYNEQFF. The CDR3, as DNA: TGTGCCATCGGAGGGACTAGCGTATACAATGAGCAGTTCTTC.

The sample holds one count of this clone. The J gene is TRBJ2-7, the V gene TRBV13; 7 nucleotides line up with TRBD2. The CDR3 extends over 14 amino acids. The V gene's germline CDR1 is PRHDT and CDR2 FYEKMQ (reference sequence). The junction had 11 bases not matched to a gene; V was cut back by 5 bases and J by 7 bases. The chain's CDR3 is CASSGGDEVQEQYF. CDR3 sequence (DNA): TGTGCCAGCAGCGGGGGGGACGAGGTTCAGGAGCAGTACTTC.

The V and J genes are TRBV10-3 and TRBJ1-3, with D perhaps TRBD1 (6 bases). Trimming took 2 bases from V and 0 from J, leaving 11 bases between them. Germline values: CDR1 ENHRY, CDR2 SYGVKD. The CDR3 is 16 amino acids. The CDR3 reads CAISEPGGLSGNTIYF. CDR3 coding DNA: TGTGCCATCAGTGAGCCGGGGGGCCTCTCTGGAAACACCATATATTTT.

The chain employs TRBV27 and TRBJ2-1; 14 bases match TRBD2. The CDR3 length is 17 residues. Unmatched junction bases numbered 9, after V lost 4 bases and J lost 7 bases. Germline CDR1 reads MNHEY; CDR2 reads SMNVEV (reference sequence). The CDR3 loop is CASSSGLAGAYRNEQFF. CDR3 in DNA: TGTGCCAGCAGTTCGGGACTAGCGGGGGCCTACAGGAATGAGCAGTTCTTC.

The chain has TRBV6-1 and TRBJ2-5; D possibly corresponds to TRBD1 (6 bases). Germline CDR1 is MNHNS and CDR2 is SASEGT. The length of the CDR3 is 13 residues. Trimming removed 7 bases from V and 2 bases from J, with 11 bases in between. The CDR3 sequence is CASIPTGQETQYF. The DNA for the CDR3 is TGTGCCAGCATTCCGACAGGACAAGAGACCCAGTACTTC.

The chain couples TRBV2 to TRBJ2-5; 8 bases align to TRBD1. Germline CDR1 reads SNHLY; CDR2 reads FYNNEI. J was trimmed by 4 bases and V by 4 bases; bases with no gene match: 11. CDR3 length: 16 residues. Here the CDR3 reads CASSAWPGGQGETQYF. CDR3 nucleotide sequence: TGTGCCAGCAGTGCCTGGCCAGGGGGCCAAGGAGAGACCCAGTACTTC.

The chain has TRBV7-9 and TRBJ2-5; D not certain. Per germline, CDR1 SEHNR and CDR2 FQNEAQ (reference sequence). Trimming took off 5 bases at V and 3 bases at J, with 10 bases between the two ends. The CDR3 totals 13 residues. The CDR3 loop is CASSETPEETQYF. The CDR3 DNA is TGTGCCAGCAGCGAGACTCCCGAAGAGACCCAGTACTTC.

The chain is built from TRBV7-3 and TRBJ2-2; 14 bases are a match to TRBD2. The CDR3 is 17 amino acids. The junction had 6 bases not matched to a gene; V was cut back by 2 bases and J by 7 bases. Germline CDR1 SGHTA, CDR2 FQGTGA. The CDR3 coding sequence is TGTGCCAGCAGCTTACAAGGGACTAGCGGGAGCGGCGGGGAGCTGTTTTTT. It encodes CASSLQGTSGSGGELFF.